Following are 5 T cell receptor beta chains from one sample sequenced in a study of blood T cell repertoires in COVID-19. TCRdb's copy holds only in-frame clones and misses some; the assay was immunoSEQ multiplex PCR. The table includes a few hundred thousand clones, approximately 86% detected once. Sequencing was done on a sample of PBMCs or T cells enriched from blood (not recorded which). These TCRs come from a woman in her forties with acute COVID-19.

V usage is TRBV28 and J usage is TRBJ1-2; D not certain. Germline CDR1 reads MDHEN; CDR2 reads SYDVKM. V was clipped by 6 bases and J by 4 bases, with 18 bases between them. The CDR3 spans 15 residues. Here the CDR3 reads CASSSVEGRAYGYTF. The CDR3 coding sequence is TGTGCCAGCAGCTCCGTCGAGGGAAGGGCCTATGGCTACACCTTC.

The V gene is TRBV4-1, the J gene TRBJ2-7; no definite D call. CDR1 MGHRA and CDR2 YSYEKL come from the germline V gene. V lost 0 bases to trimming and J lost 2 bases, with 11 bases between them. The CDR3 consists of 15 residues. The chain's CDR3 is CASSQDSYVAYEQYF. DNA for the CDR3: TGCGCCAGCAGCCAAGATTCCTACGTGGCCTACGAGCAGTACTTC.

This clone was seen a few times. In DNA form, the CDR3 reads TGCAGCGGGCGACAGGACGAAAAACTGTTTTTT. Its protein product is CSGRQDEKLFF. The chain links TRBV29-1 to TRBJ1-4; D perhaps matches TRBD1 (6 bases). Germline CDR1 and CDR2: SQVTM and ANQGSEA. The CDR3 is 11 amino acids. V shed 7 bases and J shed 8 bases, with 11 bases lying between them.

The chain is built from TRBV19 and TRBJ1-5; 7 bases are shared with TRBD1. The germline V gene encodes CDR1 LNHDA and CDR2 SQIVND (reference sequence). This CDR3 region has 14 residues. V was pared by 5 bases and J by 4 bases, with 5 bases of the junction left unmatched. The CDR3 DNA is TGTGCCAGTAGTGGCAGGGGGAGTAATCAGCCCCAGCATTTT. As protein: CASSGRGSNQPQHF.

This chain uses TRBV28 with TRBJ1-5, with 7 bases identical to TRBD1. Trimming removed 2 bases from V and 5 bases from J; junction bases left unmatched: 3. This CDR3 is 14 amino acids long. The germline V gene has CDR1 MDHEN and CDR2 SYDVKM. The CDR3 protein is CASSLGTEHQPQHF. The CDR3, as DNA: TGTGCCAGCAGTTTAGGGACAGAACATCAGCCCCAGCATTTT. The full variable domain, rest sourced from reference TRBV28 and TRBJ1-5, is DVKVTQSSRYLVKRTGEKVFLECVQDMDHENMFWYRQDPGLGLRLIYFSYDVKMKEKGDIPEGYSVSREKKERFSLILESASTNQTSMYLCASSLGTEHQPQHFGDGTRLSIL.